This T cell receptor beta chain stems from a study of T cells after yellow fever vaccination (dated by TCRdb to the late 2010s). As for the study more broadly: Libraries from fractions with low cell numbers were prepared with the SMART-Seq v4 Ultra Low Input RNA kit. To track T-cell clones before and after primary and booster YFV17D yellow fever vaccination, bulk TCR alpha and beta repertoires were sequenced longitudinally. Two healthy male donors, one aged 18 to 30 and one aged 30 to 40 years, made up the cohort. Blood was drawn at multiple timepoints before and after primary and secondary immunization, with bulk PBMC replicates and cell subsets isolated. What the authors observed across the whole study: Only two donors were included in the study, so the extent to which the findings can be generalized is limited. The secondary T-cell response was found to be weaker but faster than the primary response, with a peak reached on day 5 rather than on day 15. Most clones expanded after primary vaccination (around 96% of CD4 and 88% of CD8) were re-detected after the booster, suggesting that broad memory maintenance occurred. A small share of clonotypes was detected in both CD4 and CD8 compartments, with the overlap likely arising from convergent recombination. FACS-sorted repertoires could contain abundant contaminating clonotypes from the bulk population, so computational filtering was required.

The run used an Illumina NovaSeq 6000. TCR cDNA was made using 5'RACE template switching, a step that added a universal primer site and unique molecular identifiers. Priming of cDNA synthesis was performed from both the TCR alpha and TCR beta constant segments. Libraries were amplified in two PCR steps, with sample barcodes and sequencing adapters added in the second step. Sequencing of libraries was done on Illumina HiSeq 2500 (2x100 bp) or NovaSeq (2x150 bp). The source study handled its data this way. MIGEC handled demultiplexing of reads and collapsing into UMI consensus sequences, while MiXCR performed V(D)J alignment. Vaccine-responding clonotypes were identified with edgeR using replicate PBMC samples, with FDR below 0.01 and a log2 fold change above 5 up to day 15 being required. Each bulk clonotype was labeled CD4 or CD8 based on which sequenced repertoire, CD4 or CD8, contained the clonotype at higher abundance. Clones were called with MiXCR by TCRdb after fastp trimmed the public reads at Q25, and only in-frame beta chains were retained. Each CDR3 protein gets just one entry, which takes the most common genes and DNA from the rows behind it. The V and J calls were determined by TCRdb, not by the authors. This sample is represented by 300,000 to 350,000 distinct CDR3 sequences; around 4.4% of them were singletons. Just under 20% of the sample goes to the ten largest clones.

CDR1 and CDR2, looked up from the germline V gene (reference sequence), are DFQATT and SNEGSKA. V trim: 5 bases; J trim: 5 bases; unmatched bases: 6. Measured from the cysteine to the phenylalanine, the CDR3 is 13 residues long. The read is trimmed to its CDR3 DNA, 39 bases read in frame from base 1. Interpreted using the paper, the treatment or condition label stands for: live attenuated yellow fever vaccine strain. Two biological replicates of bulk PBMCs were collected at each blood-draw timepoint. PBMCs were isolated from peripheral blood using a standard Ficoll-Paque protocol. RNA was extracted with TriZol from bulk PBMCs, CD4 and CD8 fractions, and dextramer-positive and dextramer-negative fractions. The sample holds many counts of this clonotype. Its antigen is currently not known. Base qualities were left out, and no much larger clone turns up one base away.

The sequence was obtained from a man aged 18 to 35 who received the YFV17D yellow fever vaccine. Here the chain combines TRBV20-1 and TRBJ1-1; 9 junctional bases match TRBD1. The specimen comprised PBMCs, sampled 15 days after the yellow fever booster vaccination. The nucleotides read TGCAGTGCTTACCGACAGGGGGGAACTGAAGCTTTCTTT. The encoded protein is CSAYRQGGTEAFF.